This is a list of T cell receptor beta chains from one sample in a study of regulatory dendritic cells for organ transplantation. Assay used: immunoSEQ multiplex PCR; TCRdb lists only in-frame clones, some missing. The sample consists of some 35,000 clones, about 90% of them appearing once. Sequencing was performed on naive CD8+ T cells from blood. The receptors come from a human donor in good health. The conserved cysteine and the conserved F or W are not part of the CDR3 here. Part of the rows lack a size; the others show once, few, many or a class for expanded clones.

cdr3_aa v_call clone_size
ASSFFLAYEQY TRBV11-1 NA
ASSSQGNYGYT TRBV9 NA
ASSMGSPPSTEAF TRBV19 NA
ASSQPGTRYGYT TRBV27 NA
ASSLRGENSPLH TRBV13 once
ASSFWTGGQKLF TRBV28 NA
AISGTSGAGHQETQY TRBV10-3 once
ASRGTSFADTQY TRBV2 NA
ASSLGWTSSYEQY TRBV5-1 NA
SALGQHSSGANVLT TRBV29-1 NA
ASSDHPLADEQY TRBV10-1 NA
ATSGGQVPGCT TRBV25-1 NA
ASSPTLGQGEAGANVLT TRBV11-2 NA
ASSISTNTEAF TRBV19 once
ASSLARWGHEQF TRBV28 once
ASTPETSGYNEQF TRBV19 NA
ASSILVQGSKNIQY TRBV19 NA
ASRQGNTIY TRBV27 NA
ASGTGTPYGYT TRBV19 few
ASSQGLTGPPHGYT TRBV14 NA
ASGRTSYEQY TRBV12-5 few
ASSFTRTSGRYNEQF TRBV7-9 NA
ASSLGLSRYEQY TRBV13 NA
AWSILKFSEAF TRBV30 NA